A single sample gave rise to the 16 T cell receptor beta chains below, sequenced in a study of blood T cell repertoires in COVID-19. The repertoire was sequenced with immunoSEQ multiplex PCR; TCRdb's copy has only in-frame clones and lacks some. The sample lists hundreds of thousands of clones, roughly 90% occurring once. Input material: peripheral blood. These receptors were collected from a woman aged 65 to 85 with COVID-19, enrolled during active disease.

This chain uses TRBV4-1 with TRBJ1-1; no clear D. V was trimmed by 3 bases and J by 1 base, leaving 12 bases between them. CDR1 and CDR2 (germline): MGHRA, YSYEKL. This CDR3 is built from 15 residues. The DNA of the CDR3 is TGCGCCAGCAGCCACCAGTCCCCGGGGAACACTGAAGCTTTCTTT. Translation gives CASSHQSPGNTEAFF.

This clone was seen only once. The V call is TRBV7-2, the J call TRBJ2-1, with TRBD2 matching over 10 bases. Trimming removed 6 bases from V and 8 bases from J; junction bases left unmatched: 10. CDR1 is SGHTA, CDR2 FQGNSA, per germline. The CDR3 has 15 amino acids. For the CDR3, the DNA is TGTGCCAGCAGGGAAAGCGGGGGGGCCGGATATGAGCAGTTCTTC. This sequence encodes CASRESGGAGYEQFF.

The chain combines TRBV5-4 with TRBJ2-7; no clear D gene. CDR1 and CDR2 from the germline V gene are SGHNT and YYREEE (reference sequence). The CDR3 spans 15 residues. The V end lost 2 bases, the J end lost 3 bases, and 15 bases lay between the germline ends. This CDR3 is CASSFRHSTNYEQYF. CDR3 coding DNA: TGTGCCAGCAGCTTTCGACACTCCACCAACTACGAGCAGTACTTC.

This sequence joins TRBV9 and TRBJ2-3; TRBD2 might be the D (6 bases). From germline, CDR1 is SGDLS and CDR2 YYNGEE. CDR3 length: 16 amino acids. V lost 4 bases, J lost 5 bases, and 20 bases lay in between. The CDR3 DNA follows: TGTGCCAGCAGCCCTAGGGAGCGGGTCGGGGGAGATACGCAGTATTTT. Protein sequence: CASSPRERVGGDTQYF.

This clone appeared a few times. The V call is TRBV4-3, the J call TRBJ2-3; TRBD2 matches at 12 bases. CDR1 is LGHNA and CDR2 is YSLEER in the germline V gene. The CDR3 has 15 residues. V lost 0 bases, J lost 8 bases, and 3 bases stayed unmatched. CDR3 in amino acids: CASSQDLLAGGTQYF. The CDR3 DNA follows: TGCGCCAGCAGCCAAGATTTACTAGCGGGGGGTACGCAGTATTTT.

The chain combines TRBV6-2 or TRBV6-3 with TRBJ1-1, with D unclear. Germline V gene data show CDR1 as MNHEY and CDR2 as SVGEGT. The CDR3 loop spans 13 amino acids. V was pared by 5 bases and J by 0 bases, with 7 bases between. Here the CDR3 DNA reads TGTGCCAGCAGTAGACTGATGAACACTGAAGCTTTCTTT. Its translation is CASSRLMNTEAFF.

V usage is TRBV21-1 and J usage is TRBJ2-7; the table's D call of TRBD1 was not tested on the DNA. TRBV21-1 is a recognized pseudogene. The length of the CDR3 is 13 residues. CDR3 sequence: CASTRDSSYEQYF. The CDR3 nucleotides are TGTGCCAGCACCCGGGACAGCTCCTACGAGCAGTACTTC.

J is TRBJ2-5 and V is TRBV7-8; no definite D call. Germline CDR1 is SGHVS and CDR2 is FQNEAQ. Trimming shortened V by 1 base and J by 5 bases, and 8 bases separated the two germline ends. The CDR3 totals 13 residues. CDR3 sequence (DNA): TGTGCCAGCAGCTTAGGGCCGAGGGAGACCCAGTACTTC. Translating it yields CASSLGPRETQYF.

CDR3 loop: CASSHMGGGTEAFF. The CDR3 region has the DNA TGTGCCAGCAGCCATATGGGGGGAGGCACTGAAGCTTTCTTT. This chain connects TRBV3-1 (or the pseudogene TRBV3-2) to TRBJ1-1; a possible D gene is TRBD1 (5 bases). The germline V gene has CDR1 LGHDT and CDR2 YNNKEL (reference sequence). The CDR3 length is 14 residues. V lost 3 bases and J lost 4, with 12 bases in between.

The chain is built from TRBV2 and TRBJ1-3; tentatively, D is TRBD1 (5 bases). Germline V gene lookup returns CDR1 SNHLY and CDR2 FYNNEI. The CDR3 is 14 residues long. Trimming cost V 3 bases and J 5 bases, with 11 bases left between them. This CDR3 is CASSDPGTRNTIYF. The CDR3 DNA sequence: TGTGCCAGCAGTGACCCTGGGACTCGAAACACCATATATTTT.

The chain links TRBV11-1 to TRBJ2-7; 7 nucleotides line up with TRBD1. This CDR3 is 14 amino acids long. CDR1 is SGHAT, CDR2 FQDESV, per germline (reference sequence). The ends lost 1 base at V and 2 bases at J; junction bases unmatched: 2. The CDR3 sequence is CASSLGTGTYEQYF. DNA for the CDR3: TGTGCCAGCAGCTTAGGGACAGGAACCTACGAGCAGTACTTC.

The rearrangement joins TRBV2 to TRBJ2-1; TRBD2 agrees at 14 bases. Trimming cost V 7 bases and J 10 bases; bases outside gene matches: 9. Germline V gives CDR1 SNHLY, CDR2 FYNNEI. The CDR3 consists of 15 residues. The CDR3 bases are TGTGCCAGCAATATCGGGACTAGCGGGGGTGGGGAGCAGTTCTTC. Translating it yields CASNIGTSGGGEQFF.

The rearrangement joins TRBV6-2 or TRBV6-3 to TRBJ2-1; 9 bases line up with TRBD2. The CDR3 runs to 15 residues. Germline CDR1 MNHEY, CDR2 SVGEGT. J lost 4 bases, V lost 6 bases, and 7 bases had no gene match. The DNA of the CDR3 is TGTGCCAGCAGCCAAGGGCTAGCGGGGTACAATGAGCAGTTCTTC. The encoded protein is CASSQGLAGYNEQFF.

This chain uses TRBV28 with TRBJ1-1; no clear D. Germline CDR1 MDHEN, CDR2 SYDVKM. The CDR3 loop spans 13 amino acids. Trimming removed 2 bases from V and 4 bases from J, with 8 bases in between. For the CDR3, the DNA is TGTGCCAGCAGTTTACCCCCGAGCACTGAAGCTTTCTTT. Translation: CASSLPPSTEAFF.

This clone was seen only once. The genes are TRBV2 and TRBJ2-2; D possibly corresponds to TRBD1 (8 bases). The CDR3 spans 15 residues. The V end lost 6 bases, the J end lost 4 bases, and 15 bases lay between the germline ends. Germline values: CDR1 SNHLY, CDR2 FYNNEI. The CDR3 DNA reads as TGTGCCAGCAGGGCGACAGGGGAGGGCACCGGGGAGCTGTTTTTT. This encodes CASRATGEGTGELFF.

The chain joins TRBV19 to TRBJ1-1; 7 positions match TRBD1. Germline CDR1 reads LNHDA; CDR2 reads SQIVND (reference sequence). V dropped 3 bases and J dropped 3; count of bases not matched to a gene: 4. The CDR3 totals 14 residues. CDR3 in amino acids: CASSMGTVYTEAFF. The CDR3 nucleotides read TGTGCCAGTAGTATGGGGACAGTTTACACTGAAGCTTTCTTT.